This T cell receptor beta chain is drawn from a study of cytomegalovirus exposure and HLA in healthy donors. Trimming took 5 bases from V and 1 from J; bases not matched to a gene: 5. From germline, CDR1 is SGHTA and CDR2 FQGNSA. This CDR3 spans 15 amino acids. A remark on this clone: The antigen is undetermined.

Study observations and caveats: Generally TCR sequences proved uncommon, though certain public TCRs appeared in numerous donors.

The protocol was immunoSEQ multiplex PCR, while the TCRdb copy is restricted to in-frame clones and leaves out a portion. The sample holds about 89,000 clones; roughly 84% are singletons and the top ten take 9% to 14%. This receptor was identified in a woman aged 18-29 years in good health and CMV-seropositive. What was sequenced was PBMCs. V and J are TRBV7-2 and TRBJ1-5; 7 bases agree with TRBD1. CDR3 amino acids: CASSPQTGSNQPQHF. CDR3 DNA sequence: TGTGCCAGCAGCCCACAGACAGGGAGCAATCAGCCCCAGCATTTT.